This record covers a single T cell receptor (beta chain). Its matching antigen is unknown. The entry originates in a study of T-cell memory formation after mild COVID-19. General study findings and limits: Of the contracting clones, CD4+ ones lay mainly in CM and EM, and CD8+ ones in EMRA.

Trimming shortened V by 9 bases and J by 2 bases, and 7 bases separated the two germline ends. Germline V gene sequence: CDR1 ENHRY, CDR2 SYGVKD. The CDR3 has 11 residues. TCRdb reprocessed the 5' RACE reads via MiXCR and lists one record per CDR3 protein. Of approximately 340,000 distinct CDR3 sequences detected, about 15% appear once; the ten largest clones hold about a fifth. This chain links TRBV10-3 with TRBJ2-5; D is unresolved. The sample comprised PBMCs or a T cell subset sorted from them (not recorded which). This clonotype originated in a man between 18 and 35 years old who had mild COVID-19 (a few samples of this study predate the infection). Cell type and time point are not known. The CDR3 here is CAISTQETQYF. As DNA, the CDR3 is TGTGCCATTTCTACGCAAGAGACCCAGTACTTC.